A single TCR beta chain is shown here with its context. These data come from a study of blood T cell repertoires in COVID-19. Study-wide context: T cells, B-cell-depleted T cells, or PBMCs supplied cDNA or gDNA.

Trimming took off 5 bases at V and 6 bases at J, with 11 bases between the two ends. Germline CDR1 ENHRY, CDR2 SYGVKD. The CDR3 has 13 amino acids. Per the study methods: Amplification with reference gene primers provided the estimates of nucleated cell counts. Data came from immunoSEQ multiplex PCR; TCRdb stores just in-frame clones and leaves some out. The V and J calls and clone size come from that table; D and trimming were worked out from the DNA. The sample carries 200,000 to 300,000 clones, 75% to 85% recorded once. This receptor was obtained from a man aged 40-55 years who had recovered from COVID-19. The chain employs TRBV10-3 and TRBJ1-5, with D uncertain. The sequenced material came from peripheral blood. As DNA, the CDR3 is TGTGCCATCAGTCGGGAGTCGGGTCAGCCCCAGCATTTT. Translation gives CAISRESGQPQHF.